The sequence of this T cell receptor beta chain was determined in a study of response to subunit inactivated influenza vaccine. General study points: T cells newly recruited by each seasonal influenza vaccination are few, the authors suggested.

TCRdb reprocessed the RT-PCR reads with MiXCR, giving one entry per CDR3 protein. The sample has roughly 710,000 distinct CDR3 sequences, 14% seen once. This clonotype was observed a handful of times. What it binds is not known. After removal of 1 base from V and 9 bases from J, the junction contained 11 bases not matched to a gene. The CDR3 covers 14 residues. Germline CDR1 DFQATT, CDR2 SNEGSKA (reference sequence). The sample here was PBMCs from blood, taken 14 days before vaccination. The genes are TRBV20-1 and TRBJ2-7, with 8 bases fitting TRBD1. This TCR derives from a man aged 45-65 years who received an inactivated influenza vaccine. CDR3 DNA: TGCAGTGCTAGAGCAGGACAGGGAAACTTCGGGCAGTACTTC. This sequence encodes CSARAGQGNFGQYF.